The clone carrying this T cell receptor (beta chain) was picked up a small number of times. This sample was taken from a study of T cells after yellow fever vaccination. Trimming cost V 1 base and J 9 bases, with 18 bases left between them. Germline CDR1 and CDR2: SQVTM and ANQGSEA. The CDR3 totals 14 residues. From the 5' RACE reads, TCRdb called clonotypes with MiXCR, one entry per CDR3 protein. The data contain almost 600,000 distinct CDR3 sequences, about 13% of them singletons. Sequencing was performed on PBMCs, taken on the day of the yellow fever booster vaccination. The chain combines TRBV29-1 with TRBJ1-1; D might be TRBD1 (5 bases). The origin of this receptor is a man younger than 45 who received the YFV17D yellow fever vaccine. CDR3 in DNA: TGCAGCGTTGAAGCTGGGGGTCAAAGCGTTAAAGCTTTCTTT. Its protein is CSVEAGGQSVKAFF.